Presented here are 8 T cell receptor beta chains from one specimen sequenced in a study of blood T cell repertoires in COVID-19. Here immunoSEQ multiplex PCR was the method, and the copy in TCRdb shows in-frame clones only, minus some. Found here are 70,000 to 80,000 clones, roughly 90% of them singletons; the top ten hold 4.8%. The sample was peripheral blood. These receptors all come from a woman aged 55-69 years with active COVID-19.

The rearrangement uses TRBV12-3 or TRBV12-4 and TRBJ2-1; D not resolved. This CDR3 is built from 12 residues. With 3 bases removed from V and 6 bases from J, the gap between germline ends came to 6 bases. The CDR3 DNA reads as TGTGCCAGCAGTTTGTCAGGCAATGAGCAGTTCTTC. As protein: CASSLSGNEQFF.

V is TRBV6-5 and J is TRBJ2-5; 7 bases line up with TRBD1. CDR1 is MNHEY and CDR2 is SVGAGI in the germline V gene. Trimming at V came to 0 bases and at J to 5 bases, leaving 6 bases not matched to a gene. The CDR3 spans 15 residues. DNA of the CDR3: TGTGCCAGCAGTTACTCTCGGACAGGTGGTGAGACCCAGTACTTC. The encoded protein is CASSYSRTGGETQYF.

This rearrangement joins TRBV24-1 to TRBJ2-1, with TRBD2 matching over 11 bases. With 3 bases clipped from V and 10 bases from J, the junction kept 4 bases outside the gene matches. In germline, CDR1 is KGHDR, CDR2 SFDVKD. The CDR3 is 14 residues long. The CDR3 sequence: CATSDPGLADEQFF. Here the CDR3 DNA reads TGTGCCACCAGTGATCCGGGACTAGCGGACGAGCAGTTCTTC.

This clone is a singleton in its sample. The gene calls are TRBV4-1 and TRBJ1-2; D is uncertain. CDR1 and CDR2 (germline): MGHRA, YSYEKL. V lost 1 base to trimming and J lost 6 bases, with 12 bases between them. The CDR3 has 14 residues. CDR3: CASSQAPTADGYTF. In DNA form, the CDR3 reads TGCGCCAGCAGCCAAGCCCCCACGGCGGATGGCTACACCTTC.

The chain links TRBV18 to TRBJ2-3; D is undetermined. This CDR3 comprises 12 residues. Trimming cost V 2 bases and J 3 bases, with 3 bases left between them. Looked up from germline, CDR1 is KGHSH and CDR2 is LQKENI. CDR3 sequence (DNA): TGTGCCAGCTCACCAGCGACAGATACGCAGTATTTT. Translation: CASSPATDTQYF.

J is TRBJ2-2 and V is TRBV27, with TRBD2 matching 7 bases. This CDR3 spans 19 amino acids. Germline CDR1 is MNHEY and CDR2 is SMNVEV (reference sequence). J was trimmed by 6 bases and V by 6 bases; bases with no gene match: 22. The CDR3 bases are TGTGCCAGCAGCCTTACGGGGCCTACCCCGTACGGGGGGTCCGGGGAGCTGTTTTTT. This encodes CASSLTGPTPYGGSGELFF.

The V gene is TRBV7-9, the J gene TRBJ2-2; 9 positions match TRBD1. The CDR3 is 16 amino acids. Germline loops: CDR1 SEHNR, CDR2 FQNEAQ (reference sequence). J lost 4 bases, V lost 4 bases, and 7 bases had no gene match. The CDR3 region has the DNA TGTGCCAGCAGCTCCGGGACAGGGTTCCTCACCGGGGAGCTGTTTTTT. As protein: CASSSGTGFLTGELFF.

The V gene is TRBV30, the J gene TRBJ2-1, with 7 bases matching TRBD1. The CDR3 has 12 amino acids. CDR1 is GTSNPN, CDR2 SVGIG, per germline (reference sequence). J gave up 9 bases and V 2 bases, and 4 bases lay outside the gene matches. The CDR3 here is CAWSRQGSEQFF. DNA for the CDR3: TGTGCCTGGAGTCGACAGGGAAGTGAGCAGTTCTTC.